This TCR beta chain was captured in a study of shared clonotypes between healthy human individuals. Caucasian adults living in Nashville, Tennessee, provided all samples. Naive CD4+ cells were CD45RA-selected; the remaining cells were memory. Method: immunoSEQ multiplex PCR; TCRdb's copy keeps in-frame clones and lacks some. The data contain 2 million to 2.5 million clones, 90% to 97% of them singletons. The CDR3 totals 13 residues. The V gene lost 2 bases and the J gene lost 4 bases, with 8 bases spanning the gap. Per germline, CDR1 MNHEY and CDR2 SMNVEV (reference sequence). The source is a man aged 18-30 years in good health. Sample: naive CD4+ T cells sorted from blood. Subset defined: CD45RA+ positively selected. V and J are TRBV27 and TRBJ2-5; D is possibly TRBD2 (6 bases). CDR3 loop: CASSLLGGETQYF. The CDR3 nucleotides read TGTGCCAGCAGTTTACTGGGAGGAGAGACCCAGTACTTC.